This entry concerns a single TCR beta chain. The data stem from a study of blood T cell repertoires in COVID-19. Study-level information: COVID-19 samples, acute and convalescent, were from the United States, Italy and Spain.

Original handling: Amplification from reference gene primers served as the basis for estimated nucleated cell counts. Produced via immunoSEQ multiplex PCR; TCRdb's table is partial and in-frame only. V, J and clone size reflect that table, while D and trimming were determined from the DNA. The sample carries about 160,000 clones, roughly 80% recorded once. Germline V lookup: CDR1 LGHDT, CDR2 YNNKEL (reference sequence). Trimming at V came to 5 bases and at J to 3 bases, leaving 9 bases not matched to a gene. The CDR3 runs 17 residues. In terms of age and location, participants ranged from roughly 18 to 100 years and lived in roughly 22 US areas. Recovery meant two consecutive negative NP/OP PCR tests, professional clearance, or resolved symptoms.

Sequencing was carried out using PBMCs or T cells enriched from blood (not recorded which). The chain uses TRBV3-1 (or the pseudogene TRBV3-2) and TRBJ2-2, with 10 bases that match TRBD2. The receptor was derived from a woman in her fifties or sixties who had recovered from COVID-19. CDR3 in amino acids: CASSLPGLATYTGELFF. The DNA for the CDR3 is TGTGCCAGCAGCTTACCGGGACTAGCGACATACACCGGGGAGCTGTTTTTT.